These 26 T cell receptor beta chains were sequenced from one sample in a study of T cell clonotyping in hematopoietic cell transplantation. Time point here: recipient sample about 28 days before transplant, after cytoreduction. Assay used: immunoSEQ multiplex PCR; TCRdb lists only in-frame clones, some missing. This sample carries about 21,000 clones, roughly 90% of them seen once, and the ten largest clones take about 4%. The starting material was peripheral blood mononuclear cells, obtained before stem cell transplant. All receptors come from a man in his late teens or twenties with biphenotypic leukemia. Some clones in this sample may be carry-over from other donors' samples.

This clone showed up just a few times. The CDR3 bases are TGTGCCAGCAGCTTGCTAGACCGACGGGGCAATCAGCCCCAGCATTTT. It translates to CASSLLDRRGNQPQHF. The chain employs TRBV5-4 and TRBJ1-5, with unresolved D. Looked up from germline, CDR1 is SGHNT and CDR2 is YYREEE (reference sequence). This CDR3 contains 16 residues. Trimming removed 1 base from V and 2 bases from J, with 13 bases in between.

The rearrangement uses TRBV5-1 and TRBJ1-1, with 7 bases aligning to TRBD1. The V and J ends lost 4 bases and 1 base, in that order; junction bases with no gene match: 7. Per germline, CDR1 SGHRS and CDR2 YFSETQ. CDR3 length: 15 amino acids. This CDR3 is CASSRTGGSNTEAFF. Here the CDR3 DNA reads TGCGCCAGCAGCCGGACAGGAGGTTCGAACACTGAAGCTTTCTTT. Filled out from reference TRBV5-1 and TRBJ1-1, the complete variable domain reads KAGVTQTPRYLIKTRGQQVTLSCSPISGHRSVSWYQQTPGQGLQFLFEYFSETQRNKGNFPGRFSGRQFSNSRSEMNVSTLELGDSALYLCASSRTGGSNTEAFFGQGTRLTVV.

V is TRBV7-8 and J is TRBJ2-3, with 9 nucleotides matching TRBD2. J gave up 0 bases and V 5 bases, and 9 bases lay outside the gene matches. This CDR3 comprises 17 residues. CDR1 SGHVS and CDR2 FQNEAQ come from the germline V gene. The DNA for the CDR3 is TGTGCCAGCAGCCCAGGGTCGACTAGCGGAAGCACAGATACGCAGTATTTT. Translating it yields CASSPGSTSGSTDTQYF.

The chain recombines TRBV4-3 with TRBJ2-3; unclear D gene. Trimming left V 1 base short and J 2 bases short, with 10 bases between. CDR1 LGHNA and CDR2 YSLEER come from the germline V gene. This CDR3 region has 15 residues. CDR3 residues: CASSQVEFDTDTQYF. The CDR3 DNA sequence: TGCGCCAGCAGCCAAGTCGAGTTTGACACAGATACGCAGTATTTT.

The chain has TRBV18 and TRBJ1-6, with D possibly being TRBD1 (5 bases). Trimming took 4 bases from V and 7 from J, leaving 14 bases between them. From germline, CDR1 is KGHSH and CDR2 LQKENI. This CDR3 contains 15 residues. The CDR3 reads CASSQSGGGNSPLHF. The CDR3 region has the DNA TGTGCCAGCTCACAATCCGGGGGGGGAAATTCACCCCTCCACTTT.

This rearrangement joins TRBV27 to TRBJ1-2; D not resolved. V was shortened by 3 bases and J by 6 bases, with 14 bases between the two germline ends. The CDR3 loop spans 14 amino acids. Germline CDR1 reads MNHEY; CDR2 reads SMNVEV (reference sequence). The CDR3 loop is CASSFTYRGNGYTF. The CDR3 nucleotides read TGTGCCAGCAGTTTTACCTACAGAGGGAATGGCTACACCTTC.

The rearrangement uses TRBV30 and TRBJ1-5; no clear D. The CDR3 consists of 13 residues. The V gene lost 2 bases and the J gene lost 3 bases, with 8 bases spanning the gap. Germline CDR1 and CDR2: GTSNPN and SVGIG (reference sequence). The CDR3 sequence: CAWSSRSNQPQHF. CDR3 coding DNA: TGTGCCTGGAGTTCTAGATCCAATCAGCCCCAGCATTTT.

The J gene is TRBJ1-5, the V gene TRBV6-5; weak D call: TRBD1 (6 bases). V lost 4 bases and J lost 4, with 8 bases in between. The CDR3 runs to 13 residues. Germline V CDR1 and CDR2: MNHEY, SVGAGI. The CDR3 loop reads CASSSRGNQPQHF. Here the CDR3 DNA reads TGTGCCAGCAGTTCCAGGGGAAATCAGCCCCAGCATTTT.

The genes are TRBV4-1 and TRBJ2-7; D perhaps matches TRBD1 (6 bases). This CDR3 contains 15 residues. V lost 0 bases to trimming and J lost 3 bases, with 12 bases between them. Germline assignment: CDR1 MGHRA and CDR2 YSYEKL. DNA for the CDR3: TGCGCCAGCAGCCAAGAAAATCACAGGGTCTACGAGCAGTACTTC. Its protein product is CASSQENHRVYEQYF.

The chain combines TRBV7-3 with TRBJ2-1, with TRBD2 matching over 7 bases. J lost 2 bases, V lost 1 base, and 2 bases had no gene match. Germline V lookup: CDR1 SGHTA, CDR2 FQGTGA. The CDR3 has 15 residues. The CDR3 nucleotides are TGTGCCAGCAGCTTAAACGCGGGAGCCTACAATGAGCAGTTCTTC. Its protein is CASSLNAGAYNEQFF.

The V gene is TRBV4-3, the J gene TRBJ2-7; TRBD1 might be the D (5 bases). The CDR3 contains 15 residues. Per the germline V gene, CDR1 is LGHNA and CDR2 is YSLEER. V lost 0 bases and J 7 bases, leaving 16 bases between the germline ends. The CDR3 DNA reads as TGCGCCAGCAGCCAAGATGATCAGGGTGGGTGGGAGCAGTACTTC. Its protein product is CASSQDDQGGWEQYF.

The chain combines TRBV5-6 with TRBJ1-2; 7 bases are shared with TRBD1. V gave up 3 bases and J gave up 8 bases; unmatched junction bases: 7. CDR3 length: 13 residues. Per the germline V gene, CDR1 is SGHDT and CDR2 is YYEEEE. CDR3 protein: CASSSTGQAGYTF. In nucleotides, the CDR3 is TGTGCCAGCAGCTCCACCGGACAGGCAGGCTACACCTTC.

The V call is TRBV2, the J call TRBJ1-5; 10 bases align to TRBD1. The CDR3 covers 15 residues. Trimming at V came to 2 bases and at J to 6 bases, leaving 4 bases not matched to a gene. Germline lookup yields CDR1 SNHLY and CDR2 FYNNEI. In DNA, the CDR3 is TGTGCCAGCAGTGAAAGGGACAGGGGTACTCAGCCCCAGCATTTT. It yields the protein CASSERDRGTQPQHF.

This chain joins TRBV6-5 and TRBJ1-1; D ambiguous. CDR1 MNHEY and CDR2 SVGAGI come from the germline V gene. This CDR3 is built from 11 residues. The germline V and J ends were trimmed by 7 bases and 0 bases, with 3 bases remaining between them. In DNA form, the CDR3 reads TGTGCCAGCAAAATGAACACTGAAGCTTTCTTT. It translates to CASKMNTEAFF.

This chain joins TRBV30 and TRBJ1-2; D might be TRBD1 (5 bases). V dropped 1 base and J dropped 1 base, with 13 bases sitting between them. CDR3 length: 15 residues. CDR1 and CDR2 from the germline V gene are GTSNPN and SVGIG (reference sequence). CDR3 DNA sequence: TGTGCCTGGAGTGAGATGACAGTTTATAACTATGGCTACACCTTC. It translates to CAWSEMTVYNYGYTF. The entire variable domain, with the rest obtained from reference TRBV30 and TRBJ1-2, is as follows: SQTIHQWPATLVQPVGSPLSLECTVEGTSNPNLYWYRQAAGRGLQLLFYSVGIGQISSEVPQNLSASRPQDRQFILSSKKLLLSDSGFYLCAWSEMTVYNYGYTFGSGTRLTVV.

The sample holds one count of this clone. The V and J genes are TRBV19 and TRBJ1-1; 8 bases are a match to TRBD1. J gave up 1 base and V 4 bases, and 2 bases lay outside the gene matches. CDR1 and CDR2 from the germline V gene are LNHDA and SQIVND (reference sequence). The CDR3 loop spans 14 amino acids. In nucleotides, the CDR3 is TGTGCCAGTAGTACCGACAGGGGGAACACTGAAGCTTTCTTT. Its translation: CASSTDRGNTEAFF.

This clone was seen a single time. The chain has TRBV11-3 and TRBJ2-2; either TRBD1 or TRBD2 may supply D (5 bases each). Trimming removed 6 bases from V and 5 bases from J, with 7 bases in between. The CDR3 loop spans 12 amino acids. Germline CDR1 and CDR2: SGHNT and YENEEA. CDR3 nucleotide sequence: TGTGCCAGCAGGGGGGAGACCGGGGAGCTGTTTTTT. Translating gives CASRGETGELFF.

Notes on this clone: Compared with germline, one end of the junction differs, possibly owing to a read error. The chain couples TRBV7-7 to TRBJ2-5; TRBD1 is a possible D gene (6 bases). This CDR3 is built from 14 residues. CDR1 is SSHAT, CDR2 FNYEAQ, per germline (reference sequence). In nucleotides, the CDR3 is TGTGCTAGCAGCTTAGCAGGGGACCAAGAGACCCAGTACTTC. Translated, it gives CASSLAGDQETQYF.

This chain joins TRBV2 and TRBJ2-7; D is unclear. Trimming removed 5 bases from V and 4 bases from J, with 18 bases in between. Germline CDR1 and CDR2: SNHLY and FYNNEI. The CDR3 extends over 15 amino acids. The CDR3 spells CASSPGYSKHYEQYF. CDR3 DNA sequence: TGTGCCAGCAGTCCCGGGTACTCGAAACATTACGAGCAGTACTTC.

This chain links TRBV9 with TRBJ1-3; 8 nucleotides agree with TRBD1. The CDR3 contains 15 residues. V was pared by 0 bases and J by 4 bases, with 3 bases of the junction left unmatched. Germline V gene data show CDR1 as SGDLS and CDR2 as YYNGEE. The CDR3 spells CASSVGQGRGNTIYF. The DNA of the CDR3 is TGTGCCAGCAGCGTAGGACAGGGGCGGGGAAACACCATATATTTT. The entire variable domain, with the rest obtained from reference TRBV9 and TRBJ1-3, is as follows: DSGVTQTPKHLITATGQRVTLRCSPRSGDLSVYWYQQSLDQGLQFLIQYYNGEERAKGNILERFSAQQFPDLHSELNLSSLELGDSALYFCASSVGQGRGNTIYFGEGSWLTVV.

With respect to this clone: One end of the junction is discordant with germline, which a read error may explain. The V gene is TRBV7-6, the J gene TRBJ2-7, with D unresolved. From germline, CDR1 is SGHVS and CDR2 FNYEAQ. This CDR3 spans 15 amino acids. This CDR3 is CASSLDRRATYERYF. The CDR3 region has the DNA TGTGCCAGCAGCTTAGACCGACGGGCTACCTACGAGCGGTACTTC.

The rearrangement joins TRBV7-9 to TRBJ1-1; no firm D call. The CDR3 has 15 residues. Germline values: CDR1 SEHNR, CDR2 FQNEAQ (reference sequence). The ends were cut back, 2 bases at V and 5 bases at J, with 15 bases in the middle. The CDR3 nucleotides read TGTGCCAGCAGCTTATACTACGGATGGGAGACTGAAGCTTTCTTT. The encoded protein is CASSLYYGWETEAFF. The full variable domain, its missing parts supplied by reference TRBV7-9 and TRBJ1-1, is DTGVSQNPRHKITKRGQNVTFRCDPISEHNRLYWYRQTLGQGPEFLTYFQNEAQLEKSRLLSDRFSAERPKGSFSTLEIQRTEQGDSAMYLCASSLYYGWETEAFFGQGTRLTVV.

The CDR3 DNA reads TGCGCCAGCAGCCGGGGCACAGATACGCAGTATTTT. It codes for CASSRGTDTQYF. This chain joins TRBV4-1 and TRBJ2-3, with unresolved D. The CDR3 is 12 residues long. The germline V and J ends were trimmed by 4 bases and 1 base, with 3 bases remaining between them. The germline V gene has CDR1 MGHRA and CDR2 YSYEKL.

The chain is built from TRBV12-5 and TRBJ2-2; perhaps D is TRBD1 or TRBD2 (5 bases each). From germline, CDR1 is LGHNT and CDR2 FRNRAP. The CDR3 sequence is 14 residues long. V was clipped by 9 bases and J by 1 base, with 12 bases between them. The CDR3 DNA reads TGTGCTAGCGCTTGGGACGGGAACACCGGGGAGCTGTTTTTT. It is translated as CASAWDGNTGELFF.

The chain carries TRBV6-1 and TRBJ1-1; D is undetermined. CDR1 and CDR2 from the germline V gene are MNHNS and SASEGT. CDR3 size: 13 residues. Trimming cost V 2 bases and J 3 bases, with 7 bases left between them. The CDR3 sequence: CASSEYEHTEAFF. The CDR3 nucleotides read TGTGCCAGCAGTGAATACGAACACACTGAAGCTTTCTTT.

The chain links TRBV2 to TRBJ2-1; 8 nucleotides line up with TRBD1. Germline-derived CDR1 and CDR2 are SNHLY and FYNNEI. The CDR3 consists of 15 residues. J lost 3 bases, V lost 4 bases, and 5 bases had no gene match. CDR3 residues: CASSAGTGFYNEQFF. The CDR3 region has the DNA TGTGCCAGCAGTGCGGGGACAGGATTCTACAATGAGCAGTTCTTC.